The 13 T cell receptor beta chains in this list originate from one sample, sequenced in a study of T cells after yellow fever vaccination. In TCRdb, the 5' RACE reads were re-called with MiXCR into one record per CDR3 protein. The table includes fewer than 400,000 distinct CDR3 sequences, roughly 6.2% detected once. Sequences were derived from PBMCs, sampled 5 days after the yellow fever booster vaccination. These receptors were taken from a man aged 25 to 45 who received the YFV17D yellow fever vaccine.

The CDR3 region is CASTIDSTNYEQYF. For the CDR3, the DNA is TGTGCCAGCACCATAGACAGCACCAACTACGAGCAGTACTTC. V gene TRBV7-9 combines with J gene TRBJ2-7, with a tentative D call TRBD1 (5 bases). The CDR3 sequence is 14 residues long. Germline CDR1 is SEHNR and CDR2 is FQNEAQ (reference sequence). The ends were cut back, 7 bases at V and 3 bases at J, with 16 bases in the middle.

This clonotype was seen many times. The V call is TRBV3-1, the J call TRBJ2-1; no reliable D call. Trimming removed 0 bases from V and 8 bases from J, with 5 bases in between. The CDR3 sequence is 12 residues long. Germline V gives CDR1 LGHDT, CDR2 YNNKEL (reference sequence). The CDR3 region has the DNA TGTGCCAGCAGCCAAGATCGATATGAGCAGTTCTTC. The encoded protein is CASSQDRYEQFF.

There are a few counts of this clonotype. This chain joins TRBV24-1 and TRBJ1-5, with TRBD1 as a possible D gene (5 bases). With 4 bases removed from V and 2 bases from J, the gap between germline ends came to 5 bases. Germline V gives CDR1 KGHDR, CDR2 SFDVKD. The CDR3 spans 13 residues. CDR3 region: CATSDRGNQPQHF. CDR3 in DNA: TGTGCCACCAGTGACAGGGGCAATCAGCCCCAGCATTTT.

This clonotype was counted a few times. V is TRBV5-4 and J is TRBJ2-3; no clear D gene. Germline loops: CDR1 SGHNT, CDR2 YYREEE (reference sequence). V lost 0 bases and J lost 5, with 7 bases in between. The length of the CDR3 is 13 residues. The CDR3 DNA follows: TGTGCCAGCAGCTTGGCCTTGGGAGATACGCAGTATTTT. It yields the protein CASSLALGDTQYF.

This clonotype was picked up many times. CDR3 coding DNA: TGCAGTGCTACCACCCCTAGCGGGGCCGCCTACGAGCAGTACTTC. Translated: CSATTPSGAAYEQYF. The chain employs TRBV20-1 and TRBJ2-7, with TRBD2 identical over 9 bases. The CDR3 contains 15 residues. CDR1 is DFQATT, CDR2 SNEGSKA, per germline (reference sequence). With V trimmed by 4 bases and J by 2 bases, 9 bases remained unmatched.

This clonotype was picked up many times. The V gene is TRBV12-3 or TRBV12-4, the J gene TRBJ1-2; D may be TRBD1 (6 bases). This CDR3 is 13 amino acids long. The V end was cut by 5 bases, the J end by 4 bases, with 11 bases between. CDR3: CASSGGMIYGYTF. The CDR3 DNA sequence: TGTGCCAGCAGTGGGGGCATGATCTATGGCTACACCTTC.

In this sample, this clonotype turned up a few times. V and J are TRBV3-1 and TRBJ2-7; D possibly corresponds to TRBD1 (5 bases). V lost 1 base, J lost 0 bases, and 10 bases lay in between. This CDR3 spans 15 amino acids. Germline V lookup: CDR1 LGHDT, CDR2 YNNKEL (reference sequence). The CDR3 region is CASSQVGRASYEQYF. DNA for the CDR3: TGTGCCAGCAGCCAAGTAGGCAGGGCCTCCTACGAGCAGTACTTC.

The DNA of the CDR3 is TGCGCCAGCAGCCAAAAGACAGGGATTTCTGGAAACACCATATATTTT. This sequence encodes CASSQKTGISGNTIYF. The chain combines TRBV4-1 with TRBJ1-3; TRBD1 agrees at 7 bases. J was trimmed by 1 base and V by 2 bases; bases with no gene match: 5. Per the germline V gene, CDR1 is MGHRA and CDR2 is YSYEKL. The CDR3 loop spans 16 amino acids.

This clonotype was detected only a few times. In DNA form, the CDR3 reads TGTGCCAGCAGCTTATCGAAGAGCGGTCAAGAGACCCAGTACTTC. Protein sequence: CASSLSKSGQETQYF. The rearrangement links TRBV7-9 to TRBJ2-5; D perhaps matches TRBD2 (5 bases). The CDR3 is 15 amino acids. Germline values: CDR1 SEHNR, CDR2 FQNEAQ (reference sequence). V was clipped by 2 bases and J by 2 bases, with 12 bases between them.

This clonotype was detected ten times or more. The CDR3 coding sequence is TGTGCCAGCAGCTTAGGGCAGGCAGCGCAGTATTTT. Translation: CASSLGQAAQYF. The gene calls are TRBV7-9 and TRBJ2-3; D remains unclear. CDR3 length: 12 residues. With 1 base removed from V and 10 bases from J, the gap between germline ends came to 9 bases. Germline CDR1 reads SEHNR; CDR2 reads FQNEAQ (reference sequence).

This chain links TRBV27 with TRBJ1-2; 9 bases are a match to TRBD1. The germline V gene encodes CDR1 MNHEY and CDR2 SMNVEV (reference sequence). There are 14 residues in the CDR3. J was trimmed by 8 bases and V by 6 bases; bases with no gene match: 10. The DNA for the CDR3 is TGTGCCAGCAGGAGGACAGGGGCCCAGGAGGGCTACACCTTC. Amino acids: CASRRTGAQEGYTF.

This clonotype was observed a handful of times. The V gene is TRBV6-5, the J gene TRBJ2-7; D gene unclear. V shed 0 bases and J shed 4 bases, with 10 bases lying between them. Germline CDR1 is MNHEY and CDR2 is SVGAGI. There are 14 residues in the CDR3. CDR3 in amino acids: CASSYSTTGYEQYF. DNA of the CDR3: TGTGCCAGCAGTTACTCGACGACGGGTTACGAGCAGTACTTC.

The chain couples TRBV3-1 to TRBJ2-1, with D maybe TRBD1 (5 bases). The germline V gene has CDR1 LGHDT and CDR2 YNNKEL (reference sequence). The CDR3 loop spans 17 amino acids. Trimming left V 11 bases short and J 8 bases short, with 31 bases between. CDR3 loop: CASSQESYGAGFYEQFF. CDR3 nucleotide sequence: TGTGCCTCCAGCCAGGAGAGCTATGGGGCTGGGTTCTATGAGCAGTTCTTC.